This T cell receptor beta chain derives from a study of blood T cell repertoires in COVID-19. Looking at the study overall: Nucleic acid was either cDNA or gDNA, and it came from T cells, B-cell-depleted T cells, or PBMCs.

Assay used: immunoSEQ multiplex PCR; TCRdb lists only in-frame clones, some missing. In the table there are about 290,000 clones, 85% of which are singletons. Trimming removed 3 bases at V and 3 bases at J, with 8 bases between. Per the germline V gene, CDR1 is SQVTM and CDR2 is ANQGSEA. This CDR3 comprises 12 residues. The chain joins TRBV29-1 to TRBJ2-5, with D uncertain. Sequencing input: peripheral blood. This TCR came from a woman between 45 and 60 years old with active or convalescent COVID-19. CDR3 DNA sequence: TGCAGCGTTGAGAGAGTTAAAGAGACCCAGTACTTC. Translated: CSVERVKETQYF.